What follows are 25 T cell receptor beta chains derived from one specimen sequenced in a study of blood T cell repertoires in COVID-19. Assay used: immunoSEQ multiplex PCR; TCRdb lists only in-frame clones, some missing. There are 85,000 to 95,000 clones in the sample; around 88% occur only once, and under 20% lies in the top ten. The sample was peripheral blood. The receptor source for this set is a woman aged 80 or over with acute or convalescent COVID-19.

The rearrangement uses TRBV6-4 and TRBJ2-3; no clear D gene. Trimming pared 0 bases from V and 2 bases from J, leaving 12 bases between. CDR3 length: 16 amino acids. CDR1 and CDR2 from the germline V gene are MRHNA and SNTAGT. The CDR3 is CASSDSRGPYTDTQYF. The CDR3 DNA is TGTGCCAGCAGTGACTCAAGAGGCCCCTACACAGATACGCAGTATTTT.

This chain joins TRBV30 and TRBJ1-4; 10 bases map to TRBD1. V shed 1 base, J shed 3 bases, and the junction held 2 bases outside the gene matches. The germline CDR1 and CDR2 sequences are GTSNPN and SVGIG (reference sequence). This CDR3 comprises 15 residues. Written as DNA, the CDR3 is TGTGCCTGGAGTGCGGGGACAGGGGCTAATGAAAAACTGTTTTTT. As protein: CAWSAGTGANEKLFF.

The V gene is TRBV5-1, the J gene TRBJ2-7, with 8 bases fitting TRBD1. CDR1 is SGHRS, CDR2 YFSETQ, per germline. The V segment lost 0 bases and the J segment 2 bases; nucleotides outside the gene matches: 7. This CDR3 is built from 16 residues. The CDR3 region has the DNA TGCGCCAGCAGCTTGGGACAAGCGACAGGGGCCTACGAGCAGTACTTC. As protein: CASSLGQATGAYEQYF.

This clone was counted a few times. The CDR3: CASYRDTNTGELFF. CDR3 in DNA: TGTGCCAGCTACCGGGACACGAACACCGGGGAGCTGTTTTTT. V is TRBV18 and J is TRBJ2-2; TRBD1 might be the D (6 bases). This CDR3 spans 14 amino acids. Trimming cost V 7 bases and J 0 bases, with 9 bases left between them. Per the germline V gene, CDR1 is KGHSH and CDR2 is LQKENI.

The table lists this clone with a few counts. The rearrangement uses TRBV12-2 and TRBJ1-5; TRBD1, as called in the table, went unchecked against the DNA. TRBV12-2 constitutes a pseudogene. This CDR3 spans 14 amino acids. CDR3 amino acids: CASRRTGIRQPQHF. In DNA, the CDR3 is TGTGCAAGTCGTCGGACAGGGATCAGGCAGCCCCAGCATTTT.

The chain employs TRBV19 and TRBJ1-6; no reliable D call. The CDR3 covers 15 residues. The V end lost 6 bases, the J end lost 3 bases, and 12 bases lay between the germline ends. Germline values: CDR1 LNHDA, CDR2 SQIVND (reference sequence). This chain's CDR3 is CASRLLGSYNSPLHF. The CDR3 DNA is TGTGCCAGTAGGCTCCTGGGCAGCTATAATTCACCCCTCCACTTT.

This sequence joins TRBV3-1 (or the pseudogene TRBV3-2) and TRBJ1-1, with a weak D call TRBD1 (6 bases). Between the trimmed V and J ends, which lost 1 base and 1 base, there was a span of 16 bases. Germline CDR1 reads LGHDT; CDR2 reads YNNKEL (reference sequence). The CDR3 is 17 residues long. The CDR3 sequence is CASSQGVTGWPNTEAFF. For the CDR3, the DNA is TGTGCCAGCAGCCAAGGGGTAACAGGGTGGCCGAACACTGAAGCTTTCTTT.

This chain connects TRBV5-4 to TRBJ2-7; D is unresolved. The V gene lost 0 bases and the J gene lost 4 bases, with 5 bases spanning the gap. This CDR3 is built from 12 residues. In germline, CDR1 is SGHNT, CDR2 YYREEE (reference sequence). CDR3 loop: CASSLDGYEQYF. The CDR3 region has the DNA TGTGCCAGCAGCTTGGACGGGTACGAGCAGTACTTC.

This chain connects TRBV29-1 to TRBJ2-7; D perhaps matches TRBD1 (6 bases). V lost 7 bases, J lost 0 bases, and 13 bases lay in between. CDR3 length: 13 amino acids. Germline CDR1 SQVTM, CDR2 ANQGSEA. The CDR3 coding sequence is TGCAGCGGAGAGGACAGAGACTCCTACGAGCAGTACTTC. As protein: CSGEDRDSYEQYF.

The genes are TRBV19 and TRBJ1-3; maybe TRBD1 (6 bases). CDR3 length: 18 amino acids. Germline V gives CDR1 LNHDA, CDR2 SQIVND (reference sequence). V lost 8 bases and J 2 bases, leaving 25 bases between the germline ends. The CDR3: CASSPQEWGRKAGNTIYF. CDR3 in DNA: TGTGCCAGTTCCCCTCAGGAATGGGGGCGAAAAGCTGGAAACACCATATATTTT.

This chain uses TRBV29-1 with TRBJ1-1; 12 nucleotides agree with TRBD1. The CDR3 spans 14 residues. The V segment lost 7 bases and the J segment 1 base; nucleotides outside the gene matches: 4. Germline lookup yields CDR1 SQVTM and CDR2 ANQGSEA. The CDR3 coding sequence is TGCAGCGCGGGACAGGGGGCGGGGAACACTGAAGCTTTCTTT. Its protein is CSAGQGAGNTEAFF.

The chain couples TRBV7-9 to TRBJ2-3; 9 nucleotides line up with TRBD1. The CDR3 totals 15 residues. Germline V gene lookup returns CDR1 SEHNR and CDR2 FQNEAQ (reference sequence). V shed 6 bases and J 0 bases; nucleotides not matched to a gene: 4. CDR3 nucleotide sequence: TGTGCCAGCAGAACCACAGGGGGCAGCACAGATACGCAGTATTTT. It translates to CASRTTGGSTDTQYF. Full variable domain (missing parts from reference TRBV7-9 and TRBJ2-3): DTGVSQNPRHKITKRGQNVTFRCDPISEHNRLYWYRQTLGQGPEFLTYFQNEAQLEKSRLLSDRFSAERPKGSFSTLEIQRTEQGDSAMYLCASRTTGGSTDTQYFGPGTRLTVL.

The chain combines TRBV24-1 with TRBJ2-3; D remains ambiguous. Germline V gene data show CDR1 as KGHDR and CDR2 as SFDVKD. CDR3 size: 10 residues. CDR3 loop: CGPREDTQYF. The CDR3 DNA sequence: TGTGGTCCGCGTGAAGATACGCAGTATTTT.

The chain uses TRBV5-1 and TRBJ1-5; 11 bases are a match to TRBD1. The CDR3 length is 16 residues. With V trimmed by 0 bases and J by 6 bases, 5 bases remained unmatched. Germline CDR1 SGHRS, CDR2 YFSETQ. The CDR3 nucleotides read TGCGCCAGCAGCTTGGAGGGGACAGGGGGTATTCAGCCCCAGCATTTT. Translated: CASSLEGTGGIQPQHF.

This chain joins TRBV9 and TRBJ1-3; tentatively, D is TRBD1 (5 bases). This CDR3 is built from 17 residues. Germline V gives CDR1 SGDLS, CDR2 YYNGEE. With 3 bases removed from V and 0 bases from J, the gap between germline ends came to 16 bases. This CDR3 is CASSDPRRGYSGNTIYF. CDR3 bases: TGTGCCAGCAGCGACCCCCGGAGGGGATACTCTGGAAACACCATATATTTT.

V is TRBV12-3 or TRBV12-4 and J is TRBJ1-1, with D unclear. Trimming pared 3 bases from V and 4 bases from J, leaving 6 bases between. The CDR3 has 12 amino acids. In DNA form, the CDR3 reads TGTGCCAGCAGTTTTCCGGGCACTGAAGCTTTCTTT. Amino acid sequence: CASSFPGTEAFF.

This chain links TRBV4-1 with TRBJ1-2; 9 nucleotides match TRBD1. CDR3 length: 17 amino acids. Germline CDR1 is MGHRA and CDR2 is YSYEKL. After removal of 1 base from V and 3 bases from J, the junction contained 9 bases not matched to a gene. This CDR3 is CASSQGFPRQGDYGYTF. The CDR3 DNA sequence: TGCGCCAGCAGCCAAGGCTTCCCCCGACAGGGGGACTATGGCTACACCTTC.

The table lists this clone with a few counts. The chain employs TRBV3-1 (or the pseudogene TRBV3-2) and TRBJ2-7; perhaps TRBD1 as D (6 bases). CDR1 and CDR2 from the germline V gene are LGHDT and YNNKEL (reference sequence). The CDR3 is 14 amino acids. Trimming pared 2 bases from V and 6 bases from J, leaving 14 bases between. CDR3 sequence reads: CASSQKQGRGEQYF. CDR3 nucleotides: TGTGCCAGCAGCCAAAAACAGGGACGCGGCGAGCAGTACTTC.

V usage is TRBV6-2 or TRBV6-3 and J usage is TRBJ2-1; D perhaps matches TRBD2 (5 bases). The CDR3 runs to 17 residues. The germline V gene encodes CDR1 MNHEY and CDR2 SVGEGT. The V gene lost 3 bases and the J gene lost 0 bases, with 15 bases spanning the gap. The CDR3 spells CASSYKRGISSYNEQFF. CDR3 nucleotides: TGTGCCAGCAGTTATAAAAGAGGGATCAGCTCCTACAATGAGCAGTTCTTC.

The genes are TRBV19 and TRBJ1-6, with unresolved D. Trimming shortened V by 5 bases and J by 7 bases, and 12 bases separated the two germline ends. Germline V gene sequence: CDR1 LNHDA, CDR2 SQIVND (reference sequence). The CDR3 contains 14 residues. Here the CDR3 reads CASSRREGNSPLHF. Written as DNA, the CDR3 is TGTGCCAGTAGTCGCCGGGAGGGAAATTCACCCCTCCACTTT.

This sequence joins TRBV28 and TRBJ1-2, with 8 bases identical to TRBD1. The germline V gene has CDR1 MDHEN and CDR2 SYDVKM. The CDR3 length is 14 residues. With V trimmed by 4 bases and J by 7 bases, 8 bases remained unmatched. The CDR3 DNA is TGTGCCAGCAGTTCCTGGACAGGGAAGGTTGGCTACACCTTC. Protein: CASSSWTGKVGYTF.

V and J are TRBV2 and TRBJ2-7; tentatively, D is TRBD2 (5 bases). This CDR3 region has 11 residues. V lost 3 bases, J lost 6 bases, and 6 bases lay in between. Germline CDR1 is SNHLY and CDR2 is FYNNEI. DNA of the CDR3: TGTGCCAGCAGTGAGGCGGGCGAGCAGTACTTC. This codes for CASSEAGEQYF.

The chain has TRBV5-1 and TRBJ2-7; 9 bases agree with TRBD2. The germline V gene has CDR1 SGHRS and CDR2 YFSETQ. V dropped 2 bases and J dropped 2; count of bases not matched to a gene: 8. The CDR3 totals 16 residues. The CDR3 DNA reads TGCGCCAGCAGCTTTTCAAGCGGGGGGCCCACCTACGAGCAGTACTTC. This codes for CASSFSSGGPTYEQYF. Complete variable domain (other parts from reference TRBV5-1 and TRBJ2-7): KAGVTQTPRYLIKTRGQQVTLSCSPISGHRSVSWYQQTPGQGLQFLFEYFSETQRNKGNFPGRFSGRQFSNSRSEMNVSTLELGDSALYLCASSFSSGGPTYEQYFGPGTRLTVT.

DNA for the CDR3: TGTGCTAGTGCCCTGGAGGGGGCGTACACTGAAGCTTTCTTT. Translating gives CASALEGAYTEAFF. The V and J genes are TRBV12-5 and TRBJ1-1; 7 bases align to TRBD1. J was trimmed by 3 bases and V by 7 bases; bases with no gene match: 8. The CDR3 is made up of 14 amino acids. Per germline, CDR1 LGHNT and CDR2 FRNRAP. Full variable domain (missing parts from reference TRBV12-5 and TRBJ1-1): DARVTQTPRHKVTEMGQEVTMRCQPILGHNTVFWYRQTMMQGLELLAYFRNRAPLDDSGMPKDRFSAEMPDATLATLKIQPSEPRDSAVYFCASALEGAYTEAFFGQGTRLTVV.

This clone was counted once. This rearrangement joins TRBV23-1 to TRBJ1-5; D remains unclear. TRBV23-1 belongs to the ORF category, with a function that is uncertain. Trimming stripped 4 bases from V and 4 bases from J, with 20 bases between. The CDR3 totals 17 residues. This chain's CDR3 is CASSRSKVVGGNQPQHF. The CDR3 DNA reads as TGCGCCAGCAGTCGCTCCAAGGTTGTAGGAGGGAATCAGCCCCAGCATTTT.